The 4 T cell receptor beta chains given below trace back to one sample, sequenced in a study of blood T cell repertoires in COVID-19. The table came from immunoSEQ multiplex PCR; TCRdb's copy has only in-frame clones and leaves some out. The repertoire consists of around 100,000 clones, with approximately 90% occurring once and the leading ten covering approximately 2%. Sequencing used peripheral blood. The receptors shown here come from a man in his forties or fifties with active COVID-19.

The chain carries TRBV2 and TRBJ2-5; 12 bases line up with TRBD2. V gave up 7 bases and J gave up 3 bases; unmatched junction bases: 3. This CDR3 contains 14 residues. Looked up from germline, CDR1 is SNHLY and CDR2 is FYNNEI. The CDR3 region has the DNA TGTGCCAGCAATCTAGCGGGGGGGGAAGAGACCCAGTACTTC. It specifies CASNLAGGEETQYF.

The genes are TRBV13 and TRBJ2-7; no clear D gene. The CDR3 extends over 13 amino acids. V was pared by 0 bases and J by 5 bases, with 8 bases between. Germline CDR1 and CDR2: PRHDT and FYEKMQ (reference sequence). The CDR3 DNA follows: TGTGCCAGCAGCTTAGGCCGTTTCGACGAGCAGTACTTC. This gives the protein CASSLGRFDEQYF.

The chain is built from TRBV7-2 and TRBJ2-3; maybe TRBD2 (7 bases). Trimming pared 7 bases from V and 2 bases from J, leaving 16 bases between. Germline CDR1 reads SGHTA; CDR2 reads FQGNSA. The CDR3 length is 15 residues. CDR3 in DNA: TGTGCCAGCACCTTGAGGGGGGGGTTCACAGATACGCAGTATTTT. Translation gives CASTLRGGFTDTQYF. Using reference TRBV7-2 and TRBJ2-3 for the parts outside the CDR3, the full variable domain is GAGVSQSPSNKVTEKGKDVELRCDPISGHTALYWYRQSLGQGLEFLIYFQGNSAPDKSGLPSDRFSAERTGGSVSTLTIQRTQQEDSAVYLCASTLRGGFTDTQYFGPGTRLTVL.

This sequence joins TRBV5-1 and TRBJ1-1, with D perhaps TRBD1 (5 bases). CDR1 is SGHRS, CDR2 YFSETQ, per germline. The CDR3 runs 15 residues. The ends were cut back, 7 bases at V and 1 base at J, with 17 bases in the middle. The CDR3 loop is CASVQGLPPNTEAFF. The CDR3 DNA follows: TGCGCCAGCGTCCAGGGACTTCCCCCGAACACTGAAGCTTTCTTT.